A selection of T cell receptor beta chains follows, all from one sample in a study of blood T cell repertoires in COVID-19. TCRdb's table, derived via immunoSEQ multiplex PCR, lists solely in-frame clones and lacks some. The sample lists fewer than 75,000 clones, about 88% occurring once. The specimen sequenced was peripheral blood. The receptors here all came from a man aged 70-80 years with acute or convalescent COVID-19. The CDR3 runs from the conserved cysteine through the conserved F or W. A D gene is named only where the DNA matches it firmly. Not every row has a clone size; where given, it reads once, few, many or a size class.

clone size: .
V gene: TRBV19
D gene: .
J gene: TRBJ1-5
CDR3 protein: CASTLRSGTGVQPQHF
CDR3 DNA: TGTGCCAGTACCCTGCGCAGCGGGACTGGGGTTCAGCCCCAGCATTTT

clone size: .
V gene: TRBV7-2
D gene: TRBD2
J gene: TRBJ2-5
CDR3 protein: CASSLVVAGGQETQYF
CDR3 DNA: TGTGCCAGCAGCTTAGTTGTTGCGGGGGGGCAGGAGACCCAGTACTTC

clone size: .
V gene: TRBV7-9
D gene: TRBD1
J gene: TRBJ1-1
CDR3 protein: CASSLPGQGAAAFF
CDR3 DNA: TGTGCCAGCAGCTTACCGGGACAGGGGGCTGCGGCTTTCTTT

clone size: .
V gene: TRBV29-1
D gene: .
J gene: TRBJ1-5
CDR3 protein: CSAAGWGNQPQHF
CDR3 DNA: TGCAGCGCCGCCGGGTGGGGCAATCAGCCCCAGCATTTT

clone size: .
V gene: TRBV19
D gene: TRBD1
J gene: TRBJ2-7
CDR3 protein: CASSKGQGNYEQYF
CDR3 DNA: TGTGCCAGTAGTAAAGGACAGGGAAACTACGAGCAGTACTTC

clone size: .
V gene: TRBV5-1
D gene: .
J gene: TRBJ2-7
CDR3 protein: CASSFSTADSGFSYEQYF
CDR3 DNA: TGCGCCAGCAGCTTTTCCACAGCTGATTCAGGGTTCTCGTACGAGCAGTACTTC

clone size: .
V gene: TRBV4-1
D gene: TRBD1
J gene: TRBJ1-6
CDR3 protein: CASSQVGTGGAYNSPLHF
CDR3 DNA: TGCGCCAGCAGCCAAGTCGGGACAGGGGGCGCCTATAATTCACCCCTCCACTTT

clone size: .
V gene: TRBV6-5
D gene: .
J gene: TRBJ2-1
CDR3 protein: CASSYDSGNEQFF
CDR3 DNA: TGTGCCAGCAGTTACGACTCGGGCAATGAGCAGTTCTTC

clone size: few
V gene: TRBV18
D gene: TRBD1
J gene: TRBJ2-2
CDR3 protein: CASSPDRGNTGELFF
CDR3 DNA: TGTGCCAGCTCACCCGACAGGGGAAACACCGGGGAGCTGTTTTTT

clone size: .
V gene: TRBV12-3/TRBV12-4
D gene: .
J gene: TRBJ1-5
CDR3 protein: CASTGQFNQPQHF
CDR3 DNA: TGTGCCAGCACCGGACAGTTCAATCAGCCCCAGCATTTT

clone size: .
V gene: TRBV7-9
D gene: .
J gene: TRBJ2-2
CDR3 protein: CASSLIGQNTGELFF
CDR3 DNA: TGTGCCAGCAGCCTGATTGGACAGAACACCGGGGAGCTGTTTTTT

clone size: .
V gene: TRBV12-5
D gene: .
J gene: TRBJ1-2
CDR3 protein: CASGLVANSHGYTF
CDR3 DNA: TGTGCTAGTGGTTTGGTAGCCAACAGCCATGGCTACACCTTC

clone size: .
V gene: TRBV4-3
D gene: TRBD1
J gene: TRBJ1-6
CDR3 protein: CASSQGQIINSPLHF
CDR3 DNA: TGCGCCAGCAGCCAGGGACAGATTATTAATTCACCCCTCCACTTT

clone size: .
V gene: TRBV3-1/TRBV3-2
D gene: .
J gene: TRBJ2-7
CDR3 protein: CASSPRGISYEQYF
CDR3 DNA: TGTGCCAGCAGCCCCCGAGGGATTTCCTACGAGCAGTACTTC

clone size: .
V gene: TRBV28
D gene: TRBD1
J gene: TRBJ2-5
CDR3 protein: CASEETGKETQYF
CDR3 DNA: TGTGCCAGCGAAGAGACAGGGAAAGAGACCCAGTACTTC

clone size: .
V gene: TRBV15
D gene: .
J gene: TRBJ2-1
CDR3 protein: CATSRDQLALDNEQFF
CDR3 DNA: TGTGCCACCAGCAGAGATCAACTAGCATTAGACAATGAGCAGTTCTTC

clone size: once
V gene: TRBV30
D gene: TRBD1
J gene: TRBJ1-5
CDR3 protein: CAWSNDRGGSDQPQHF
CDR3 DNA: TGTGCCTGGAGTAATGACAGGGGGGGGTCAGATCAGCCCCAGCATTTT

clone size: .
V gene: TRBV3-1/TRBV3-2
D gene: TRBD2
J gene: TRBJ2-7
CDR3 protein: CASSQARGGSYEQYF
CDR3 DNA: TGTGCCAGCAGCCAAGCTCGCGGGGGTTCTTACGAGCAGTACTTC

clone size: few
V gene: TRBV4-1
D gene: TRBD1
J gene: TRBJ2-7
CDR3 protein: CASSQDYTGADEQYF
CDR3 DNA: TGCGCCAGCAGCCAAGATTATACAGGGGCGGACGAGCAGTACTTC

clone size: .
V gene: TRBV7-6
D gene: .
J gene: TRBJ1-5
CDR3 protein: CASSLRSGDSNQPQHF
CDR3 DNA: TGTGCCAGCAGCTTGAGGTCAGGGGATAGCAATCAGCCCCAGCATTTT

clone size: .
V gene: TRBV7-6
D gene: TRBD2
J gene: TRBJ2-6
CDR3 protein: CASSPLAGISPGANVLTF
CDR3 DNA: TGTGCCAGCAGCCCTCTAGCGGGGATATCTCCTGGGGCCAACGTCCTGACTTTC

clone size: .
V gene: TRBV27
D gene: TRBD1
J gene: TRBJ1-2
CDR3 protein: CASSLTGGYGYTF
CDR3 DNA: TGTGCCAGCAGTTTGACAGGGGGGTATGGCTACACCTTC

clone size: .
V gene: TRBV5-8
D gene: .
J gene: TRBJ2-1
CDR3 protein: CASSLARGVQFF
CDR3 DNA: TGTGCCAGCAGCTTGGCCCGGGGTGTGCAGTTCTTC

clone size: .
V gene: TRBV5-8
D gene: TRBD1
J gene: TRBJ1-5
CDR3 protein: CASSPGTGHSNQPQHF
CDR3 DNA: TGTGCCAGCAGCCCCGGGACAGGTCATAGCAATCAGCCCCAGCATTTT

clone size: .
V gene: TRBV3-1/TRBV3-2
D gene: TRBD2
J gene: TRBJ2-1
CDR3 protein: CASSQAQRGGYNEQFF
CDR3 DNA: TGTGCCAGCAGCCAAGCCCAGCGGGGGGGATACAATGAGCAGTTCTTC

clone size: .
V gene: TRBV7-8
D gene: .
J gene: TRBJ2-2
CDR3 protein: CASSSSDTGELFF
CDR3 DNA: TGTGCCAGCAGCAGTAGCGACACCGGGGAGCTGTTTTTT

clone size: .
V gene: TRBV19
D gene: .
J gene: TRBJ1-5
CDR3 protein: CASSQVRARTNQPQHF
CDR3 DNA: TGTGCCAGTAGTCAGGTCAGGGCCCGAACCAATCAGCCCCAGCATTTT

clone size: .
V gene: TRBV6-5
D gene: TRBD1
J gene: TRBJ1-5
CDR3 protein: CASSSQGTNQPQHF
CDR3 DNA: TGTGCCAGCAGTTCACAGGGGACGAATCAGCCCCAGCATTTT

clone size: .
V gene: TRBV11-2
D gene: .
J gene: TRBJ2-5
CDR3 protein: CASRGQRDTYQETQYF
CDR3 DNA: TGTGCCAGCAGAGGACAGCGCGATACCTACCAAGAGACCCAGTACTTC

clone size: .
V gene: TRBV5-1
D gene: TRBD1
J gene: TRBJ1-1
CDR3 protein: CASSSSGGTVTEAFF
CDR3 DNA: TGCGCCAGCAGCTCAAGCGGCGGGACAGTAACTGAAGCTTTCTTT

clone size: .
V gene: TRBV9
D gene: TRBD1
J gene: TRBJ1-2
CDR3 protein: CASNRQGESNYGYTF
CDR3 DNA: TGTGCCAGCAACCGACAGGGCGAGAGTAACTATGGCTACACCTTC

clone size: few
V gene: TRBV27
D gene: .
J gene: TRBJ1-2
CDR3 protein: CASSLGRLYGYTF
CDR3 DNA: TGTGCCAGCAGTTTAGGCAGGCTCTATGGCTACACCTTC

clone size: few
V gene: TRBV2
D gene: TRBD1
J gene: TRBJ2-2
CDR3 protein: CASSPDRGELFF
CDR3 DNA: TGTGCCAGCAGTCCGGACAGGGGGGAGCTGTTTTTT

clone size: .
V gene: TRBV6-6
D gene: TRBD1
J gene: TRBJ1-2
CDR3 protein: CASNEQGTDYGYTF
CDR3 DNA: TGTGCCAGCAATGAACAGGGGACCGACTATGGCTACACCTTC

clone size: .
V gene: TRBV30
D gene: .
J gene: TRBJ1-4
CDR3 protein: CAWSVIGGGNEKLFF
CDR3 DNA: TGTGCCTGGAGTGTAATCGGGGGAGGAAATGAAAAACTGTTTTTT

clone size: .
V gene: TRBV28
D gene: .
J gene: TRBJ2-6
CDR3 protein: CAGTLRRGGSSGANVLTF
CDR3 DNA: TGTGCCGGCACCTTGCGGCGTGGGGGGAGCTCTGGGGCCAACGTCCTGACTTTC

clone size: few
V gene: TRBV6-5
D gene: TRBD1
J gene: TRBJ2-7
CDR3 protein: CASSYTGDVAEQYF
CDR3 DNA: TGTGCCAGCAGTTACACAGGGGACGTTGCCGAGCAGTACTTC

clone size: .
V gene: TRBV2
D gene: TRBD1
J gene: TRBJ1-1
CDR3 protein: CASSKGAGRNTEAFF
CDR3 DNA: TGTGCCAGCTCCAAGGGGGCAGGGAGGAACACTGAAGCTTTCTTT

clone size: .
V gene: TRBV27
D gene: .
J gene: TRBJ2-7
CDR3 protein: CASSLNGVSPYEQYF
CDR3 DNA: TGTGCCAGCAGTTTAAATGGAGTCTCCCCCTACGAGCAGTACTTC

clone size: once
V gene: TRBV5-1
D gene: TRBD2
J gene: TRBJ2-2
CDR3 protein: CASSLGGSTGELFF
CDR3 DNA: TGCGCCAGCAGCCTCGGGGGGAGCACCGGGGAGCTGTTTTTT

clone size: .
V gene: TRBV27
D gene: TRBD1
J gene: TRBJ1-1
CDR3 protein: CASRRQGSTEAFF
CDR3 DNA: TGTGCCAGCAGACGACAGGGGAGCACTGAAGCTTTCTTT

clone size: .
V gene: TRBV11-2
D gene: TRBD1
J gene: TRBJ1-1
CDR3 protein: CASSDRGRRTEAFF
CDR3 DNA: TGTGCCAGCAGCGACAGGGGGCGCCGGACTGAAGCTTTCTTT

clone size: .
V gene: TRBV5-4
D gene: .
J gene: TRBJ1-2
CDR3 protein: CASSLSGRGYGYTF
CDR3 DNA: TGTGCCAGCAGCTTGTCGGGGCGGGGGTATGGCTACACCTTC